These 27 T cell receptor beta chains came from one sample sequenced in a study of blood T cells in healthy people across ages. A second PCR, run for about 7 to 11 cycles, used a sample-barcoded 5' primer plus a J-beta primer mix. TCRdb passed the 5' RACE reads through MiXCR, listing each CDR3 protein once. The sample contains about 900,000 distinct CDR3 sequences, roughly 50% of which appear only once. Sequenced input: blood. The receptors here all came from a man aged 25-40 years in good health.

The chain joins TRBV5-4 to TRBJ2-4, with D maybe TRBD1 (6 bases). CDR1 is SGHNT and CDR2 is YYREEE in the germline V gene (reference sequence). This CDR3 contains 16 residues. Trimming removed 4 bases at V and 0 bases at J, with 14 bases between. The CDR3, as DNA: TGTGCCAGCAGCCCTGGGACAATCCTAGCCAAAAACATTCAGTACTTC. Its protein is CASSPGTILAKNIQYF.

This clonotype was observed a handful of times. The chain joins TRBV6-5 to TRBJ1-4; 8 bases match TRBD1. The V and J ends lost 6 bases and 6 bases, in that order; junction bases with no gene match: 6. Germline CDR1 is MNHEY and CDR2 is SVGAGI. This CDR3 has 14 residues. The DNA for the CDR3 is TGTGCCAGCAGGATCACAGGGGGTGATGAAAAACTGTTTTTT. Protein sequence: CASRITGGDEKLFF.

This chain uses TRBV7-9 with TRBJ2-7; possibly TRBD1 or TRBD2 for D (6 bases each). The CDR3 is 12 amino acids. Germline lookup yields CDR1 SEHNR and CDR2 FQNEAQ (reference sequence). Trimming shortened V by 4 bases and J by 12 bases, and 16 bases separated the two germline ends. The CDR3 region is CASSYLEGDLYF. The CDR3, as DNA: TGTGCCAGCAGCTACCTGGAGGGGGACCTGTACTTC.

The table lists this clonotype with a few counts. V gene TRBV28 combines with J gene TRBJ2-3; D may match TRBD1 or TRBD2 (5 bases each). Germline CDR1 is MDHEN and CDR2 is SYDVKM. Deletions cut 6 bases from V and 2 bases from J, with 9 bases between. CDR3 size: 13 residues. CDR3 nucleotide sequence: TGTGCCAGCAGGGGGGAAACCACAGATACGCAGTATTTT. It translates to CASRGETTDTQYF.

This clonotype was seen just once. The V and J genes are TRBV3-1 and TRBJ2-1; D unresolved. The V end lost 2 bases, the J end lost 4 bases, and 6 bases lay between the germline ends. Germline V gives CDR1 LGHDT, CDR2 YNNKEL (reference sequence). CDR3 length: 13 residues. The CDR3, as DNA: TGTGCCAGCAGCCAAACCCTATACAATGAGCAGTTCTTC. The encoded protein is CASSQTLYNEQFF.

This clonotype showed up many times. The chain recombines TRBV10-2 with TRBJ2-1, with D possibly matching TRBD2 (5 bases). Trimming cost V 1 base and J 5 bases, with 12 bases left between them. Germline CDR1 and CDR2: WSHSY and SAAADI. The CDR3 sequence is 15 residues long. DNA of the CDR3: TGCGCCAGCAGTGAGTTTCGGGCAGCGGACAATGAGCAGTTCTTC. This encodes CASSEFRAADNEQFF.

The rearrangement joins TRBV7-9 to TRBJ1-2, with 10 bases lining up with TRBD1. Germline loops: CDR1 SEHNR, CDR2 FQNEAQ (reference sequence). The CDR3 extends over 14 amino acids. The ends lost 5 bases at V and 3 bases at J; junction bases unmatched: 3. The CDR3 loop reads CASSRQGAYYGYTF. CDR3 sequence (DNA): TGTGCCAGCAGCCGACAGGGGGCGTACTATGGCTACACCTTC.

The genes are TRBV3-1 and TRBJ2-2; D is perhaps TRBD1 (6 bases). The CDR3 runs to 16 residues. CDR1 is LGHDT and CDR2 is YNNKEL in the germline V gene (reference sequence). V gave up 6 bases and J gave up 6 bases, with 20 bases separating them. The CDR3 nucleotides read TGTGCCAGCAGACGAATTACAGGGCGTGAACCCGGGGAGCTGTTTTTT. It yields the protein CASRRITGREPGELFF.

This chain links TRBV7-9 with TRBJ1-1, with D unclear. Germline CDR1 SEHNR, CDR2 FQNEAQ (reference sequence). V was pared by 5 bases and J by 1 base, with 14 bases between. CDR3 length equals 15 residues. The CDR3 protein is CASSQNPAGNTEAFF. Written as DNA, the CDR3 is TGTGCCAGCAGCCAAAACCCTGCCGGGAACACTGAAGCTTTCTTT.

This chain connects TRBV6-5 to TRBJ2-7; D remains unclear. There are 11 residues in the CDR3. V gave up 5 bases and J gave up 6 bases, with 8 bases separating them. Per germline, CDR1 MNHEY and CDR2 SVGAGI. The CDR3 is CASSPPPEQYF. CDR3 nucleotide sequence: TGTGCCAGCAGTCCACCGCCCGAGCAGTACTTC.

V and J are TRBV20-1 and TRBJ2-3; D unclear. CDR3 size: 10 residues. Germline assignment: CDR1 DFQATT and CDR2 SNEGSKA (reference sequence). This CDR3 is CSLVTDTQYF. CDR3 nucleotide sequence: TGCAGCCTTGTCACAGATACGCAGTATTTT.

J is TRBJ2-2 and V is TRBV2; D not resolved. CDR3 length equals 15 residues. Germline V gives CDR1 SNHLY, CDR2 FYNNEI. V shed 6 bases and J shed 5 bases, with 16 bases lying between them. CDR3 nucleotide sequence: TGTGCCAGCAGCGTTCAGCCGCCCCCGACCGGGGAGCTGTTTTTT. As protein: CASSVQPPPTGELFF. Based on the CDR3 plus reference TRBV2 and TRBJ2-2, the full variable domain is EPEVTQTPSHQVTQMGQEVILRCVPISNHLYFYWYRQILGQKVEFLVSFYNNEISEKSEIFDDQFSVERPDGSNFTLKIRSTKLEDSAMYFCASSVQPPPTGELFFGEGSRLTVL.

The chain recombines TRBV5-1 with TRBJ2-5, with 12 bases fitting TRBD2. V was pared by 3 bases and J by 5 bases, with 11 bases of the junction left unmatched. Looked up from germline, CDR1 is SGHRS and CDR2 is YFSETQ. The CDR3 sequence is 17 residues long. CDR3 bases: TGCGCCAGCAGCTCCCTAGGACTAGCGGGACATGGGGAGACCCAGTACTTC. Residues: CASSSLGLAGHGETQYF.

V and J are TRBV27 and TRBJ2-2; D is possibly TRBD1 (6 bases). This CDR3 contains 13 residues. Germline V gene lookup returns CDR1 MNHEY and CDR2 SMNVEV (reference sequence). V was shortened by 11 bases and J by 6 bases, with 16 bases between the two germline ends. The chain's CDR3 is CAGGRAGSGELFF. The CDR3 DNA is TGTGCCGGGGGCAGGGCCGGCTCCGGGGAGCTGTTTTTT.

The chain joins TRBV4-1 to TRBJ2-2; TRBD1 matches 10 bases. The germline CDR1 and CDR2 sequences are MGHRA and YSYEKL. The junction had 4 bases not matched to a gene; V was cut back by 4 bases and J by 5 bases. The CDR3 sequence is 15 residues long. CDR3 residues: CASSLGTGDTGELFF. The DNA of the CDR3 is TGCGCCAGCAGCCTCGGGACAGGGGATACCGGGGAGCTGTTTTTT.

This clonotype was observed a few times. This chain links TRBV10-3 with TRBJ2-6; D call uncertain. The CDR3 consists of 15 residues. Germline CDR1 ENHRY, CDR2 SYGVKD. V lost 2 bases and J lost 4, with 9 bases in between. The CDR3 region has the DNA TGTGCCATCAGTGAGACATCTTGGGGGGCCAACGTCCTGACTTTC. Its translation is CAISETSWGANVLTF.

The chain has TRBV9 and TRBJ2-1; TRBD1 is a possible D gene (6 bases). Trimming removed 4 bases from V and 10 bases from J, with 27 bases in between. Germline loops: CDR1 SGDLS, CDR2 YYNGEE. There are 17 residues in the CDR3. The CDR3, as DNA: TGTGCCAGCAGCCCCCACCGCTCCGGGACAACCGGACCAGAGCAGTTCTTC. Translating it yields CASSPHRSGTTGPEQFF.

The V call is TRBV28, the J call TRBJ2-5; D possibly uses TRBD1 or TRBD2 (5 bases each). The J call may be in error: the DNA end matches TRBJ2-7 better. The CDR3 totals 14 residues. Germline V gene lookup returns CDR1 MDHEN and CDR2 SYDVKM. CDR3 DNA sequence: TGTGCCAGCAGACGATTCAGGGAGACCTACGAGCAGTACTTC. This encodes CASRRFRETYEQYF.

This clonotype was detected a few times. The chain carries TRBV12-3 or TRBV12-4 and TRBJ2-7, with D uncertain. The CDR3 sequence is 14 residues long. Trimming removed 5 bases at V and 3 bases at J, with 14 bases between. CDR3 DNA: TGTGCCAGCAGTGTGACCACGCTCGGCTACGAGCAGTACTTC. Encoded protein: CASSVTTLGYEQYF.

The table lists this clonotype with a few counts. The chain couples TRBV29-1 to TRBJ2-6, with D unclear. The length of the CDR3 is 15 residues. Looked up from germline, CDR1 is SQVTM and CDR2 is ANQGSEA. V gave up 1 base and J gave up 1 base, with 8 bases separating them. The CDR3 reads CSVEGEVSGANVLTF. CDR3 nucleotides: TGCAGCGTTGAAGGCGAAGTGTCTGGGGCCAACGTCCTGACTTTC.

J is TRBJ2-7 and V is TRBV5-6; maybe TRBD2 (5 bases). This CDR3 contains 14 residues. Germline assignment: CDR1 SGHDT and CDR2 YYEEEE. The V gene lost 4 bases and the J gene lost 3 bases, with 14 bases spanning the gap. CDR3 region: CASSRGIGGYEQYF. CDR3 nucleotide sequence: TGTGCCAGCAGCCGGGGAATTGGAGGCTACGAGCAGTACTTC.

The chain is built from TRBV6-2 or TRBV6-3 and TRBJ1-5; a weak D match, TRBD1 (6 bases). Germline V CDR1 and CDR2: MNHEY, SVGEGT. The length of the CDR3 is 14 residues. V was clipped by 6 bases and J by 7 bases, with 16 bases between them. The CDR3 bases are TGTGCCAGCAGACTAGACAGGCCCCTCCAGCCCCAGCATTTT. This encodes CASRLDRPLQPQHF.

The rearrangement joins TRBV10-3 to TRBJ2-3, with 8 positions matching TRBD2. Germline assignment: CDR1 ENHRY and CDR2 SYGVKD. CDR3 length equals 16 residues. After removal of 10 bases from V and 0 bases from J, the junction contained 12 bases not matched to a gene. CDR3 DNA sequence: TGTGCCACCAACCAGCGGGGGACCACTAGCACAGATACGCAGTATTTT. It is translated as CATNQRGTTSTDTQYF.

This chain uses TRBV27 with TRBJ2-2, with TRBD2 identical over 12 bases. The CDR3 is 15 residues long. Trimming took 6 bases from V and 5 from J; bases not matched to a gene: 4. Germline CDR1 reads MNHEY; CDR2 reads SMNVEV (reference sequence). The CDR3 loop reads CASSGLAGRTGELFF. In DNA, the CDR3 is TGTGCCAGCAGCGGACTAGCGGGGAGGACCGGGGAGCTGTTTTTT.

The chain couples TRBV5-1 to TRBJ2-1, with 8 bases matching TRBD1. The junction had 9 bases not matched to a gene; V was cut back by 1 base and J by 3 bases. The CDR3 runs 17 residues. CDR1 and CDR2 from the germline V gene are SGHRS and YFSETQ. Written as DNA, the CDR3 is TGCGCCAGCAGCTTGCGGCAGGGGGCCATCAGCTACAATGAGCAGTTCTTC. Translated: CASSLRQGAISYNEQFF.

This clonotype was picked up a small number of times. This rearrangement joins TRBV15 to TRBJ1-6, with unresolved D. Germline V CDR1 and CDR2: LNHNV, YYDKDF (reference sequence). V was trimmed by 0 bases and J by 7 bases, leaving 1 base between them. CDR3 length: 12 residues. CDR3 loop: CATSRENSPLHF. CDR3 coding DNA: TGTGCCACCAGCAGAGAGAATTCACCCCTCCACTTT. Combining the CDR3 with reference TRBV15 and TRBJ1-6 gives the whole variable domain DAMVIQNPRYQVTQFGKPVTLSCSQTLNHNVMYWYQQKSSQAPKLLFHYYDKDFNNEADTPDNFQSRRPNTSFCFLDIRSPGLGDTAMYLCATSRENSPLHFGNGTRLTVT.

The V and J genes are TRBV20-1 and TRBJ2-1; TRBD2 agrees at 10 bases. Looked up from germline, CDR1 is DFQATT and CDR2 is SNEGSKA (reference sequence). V dropped 5 bases and J dropped 5; count of bases not matched to a gene: 6. This CDR3 is built from 14 residues. CDR3 residues: CSALSGGGNNEQFF. The CDR3 DNA reads as TGCAGTGCTTTAAGCGGGGGGGGTAACAATGAGCAGTTCTTC.